This section outlines one T cell receptor (beta chain) sequence together with its context. Its specificity is unknown. This specimen comes from a study of blood T cells in healthy people across ages. A sample-barcoded 5' primer and a J-beta primer mix were used in a second PCR of roughly 6 to 11 cycles. One entry per CDR3 protein results from TCRdb running MiXCR on the 5' RACE reads. The sample lists hundreds of thousands of distinct CDR3 sequences, about 61% occurring once. Regarding the study as a whole: Since the PBMCs were unsorted, naive and antigen-experienced cells could not be conclusively compared. Versus aged donors, long-lived donors had higher diversity and more naive CD4+ cells. Changes in expanded clonotypes were possibly confounded, as the CMV status of donors was unknown.

V was clipped by 3 bases and J by 0 bases, with 5 bases between them. The CDR3 covers 14 residues. In germline, CDR1 is SGHAT, CDR2 FQNNGV. The source material was blood. The rearrangement links TRBV11-2 to TRBJ1-4; no firm D call. The sequence was obtained from a middle-aged man in good health. The DNA of the CDR3 is TGTGCCAGCAGCTTCATGGCAACTAATGAAAAACTGTTTTTT. Translated: CASSFMATNEKLFF.